This T cell receptor (beta chain) was captured in a study of T cell repertoires in cytomegalovirus infection. TCRdb reanalysed the reads using MiXCR and keeps one entry per CDR3 protein. Among a few hundred thousand distinct CDR3 sequences, about 20% were seen once, and the ten largest hold about 21%. Of note for this clonotype: Its antigen is unidentified.

The sequences come from cultured PBMCs, collected from culture after CMV antigen stimulation. This TCR was sampled from a human donor in good health (CMV status not recorded). Some clones in this sample may be carry-over from other donors' samples.

CDR3 bases: TGTGCCAGCAGCTTAGCGGGTTACACTGAAGCTTTCTTT. Amino acid sequence: CASSLAGYTEAFF. V usage is TRBV11-2 and J usage is TRBJ1-1, with unresolved D. The CDR3 extends over 13 amino acids. V dropped 1 base and J dropped 3 bases, with 6 bases sitting between them. The germline CDR1 and CDR2 sequences are SGHAT and FQNNGV. The full variable domain, its missing parts supplied by reference TRBV11-2 and TRBJ1-1, is EAGVAQSPRYKIIEKRQSVAFWCNPISGHATLYWYQQILGQGPKLLIQFQNNGVVDDSQLPKDRFSAERLKGVDSTLKIQPAKLEDSAVYLCASSLAGYTEAFFGQGTRLTVV.